The 26 T cell receptor beta chains below all came from one sample that was sequenced in a study of blood T cells in healthy people across ages. PCR was performed a second time for roughly 7 to 11 cycles using a sample-barcoded 5' primer and a J-beta primer mix. TCRdb reprocessed the 5' RACE reads via MiXCR and lists one record per CDR3 protein. Of about 540,000 distinct CDR3 sequences detected, about 24% appear once; the ten largest clones hold just under 9%. The sample was also linked to a second study, of T cells of mothers and their children.

Sequenced sample: blood. Every receptor here comes from a boy aged 5-17 years in good health.

This clonotype was counted between two and nine times. The chain couples TRBV9 to TRBJ2-6; D assignment may be TRBD1 or TRBD2 (5 bases each). The germline V and J ends were trimmed by 2 bases and 3 bases, with 6 bases remaining between them. Germline CDR1 SGDLS, CDR2 YYNGEE. The CDR3 has 14 residues. The CDR3 bases are TGTGCCAGCAGCGTGGGGGTTGGGGCCAACGTCCTGACTTTC. It yields the protein CASSVGVGANVLTF.

This clonotype came up a few times. The CDR3 loop reads CASSRTRGEPYEQYF. The CDR3, as DNA: TGTGCCAGCAGCCGGACTAGGGGGGAACCCTACGAGCAGTACTTC. This chain links TRBV7-2 with TRBJ2-5; a possible D gene is TRBD2 (7 bases). The DNA end lines up better with TRBJ2-7; the J call may be wrong. The CDR3 is 15 amino acids. Germline V gene lookup returns CDR1 SGHTA and CDR2 FQGNSA.

This clonotype has only a few counts. V usage is TRBV4-1 and J usage is TRBJ2-1; 7 bases align to TRBD2. This CDR3 comprises 13 residues. Germline V gene data show CDR1 as MGHRA and CDR2 as YSYEKL. The V and J ends lost 7 bases and 7 bases, in that order; junction bases with no gene match: 7. CDR3 loop: CASKAGDFNEQFF. In DNA form, the CDR3 reads TGCGCCAGCAAGGCGGGAGATTTTAATGAGCAGTTCTTC.

The sample holds a few counts of this clonotype. The gene calls are TRBV28 and TRBJ2-1; no clear D. V was trimmed by 7 bases and J by 0 bases, leaving 10 bases between them. CDR1 and CDR2 from the germline V gene are MDHEN and SYDVKM. The CDR3 loop spans 14 amino acids. The DNA of the CDR3 is TGTGCCAGCACGGTGGGCCTCTCCTACAATGAGCAGTTCTTC. Encoded protein: CASTVGLSYNEQFF.

The chain has TRBV27 and TRBJ2-3; 10 nucleotides align to TRBD2. V was pared by 6 bases and J by 12 bases, with 6 bases of the junction left unmatched. Germline V gives CDR1 MNHEY, CDR2 SMNVEV (reference sequence). The CDR3 has 12 residues. The CDR3 coding sequence is TGTGCCAGCAGACGAAGCGGGGGGGCCCAGTATTTT. Amino acid sequence: CASRRSGGAQYF.

This clonotype was seen more than once but under ten times. The V and J genes are TRBV9 and TRBJ2-5, with 10 positions matching TRBD1. The J call may be incorrect, as the DNA end agrees better with TRBJ2-7. The CDR3 has 16 amino acids. Germline values: CDR1 SGDLS, CDR2 YYNGEE. As DNA, the CDR3 is TGTGCCAGCAGCGTCGAAGGGGGACAGGGGAATGACGAGCAGTACTTC. This encodes CASSVEGGQGNDEQYF.

In this sample, this clonotype turned up a few times. The chain joins TRBV15 to TRBJ2-5, with D hard to call. Germline-derived CDR1 and CDR2 are LNHNV and YYDKDF (reference sequence). V lost 0 bases and J 2 bases, leaving 10 bases between the germline ends. The CDR3 is 15 residues long. CDR3 bases: TGTGCCACCAGCAGAGATAAGTCCCGGCAAGAGACCCAGTACTTC. Translated: CATSRDKSRQETQYF.

This CDR3 reads CSVPPFVRGEPRYNEQFF. The CDR3 DNA reads TGCAGCGTCCCACCGTTCGTGCGGGGGGAACCGCGGTACAATGAGCAGTTCTTC. The chain uses TRBV29-1 and TRBJ2-1; 8 nucleotides line up with TRBD2. Germline V lookup: CDR1 SQVTM, CDR2 ANQGSEA. The length of the CDR3 is 18 residues. The V and J ends lost 6 bases and 4 bases, in that order; junction bases with no gene match: 20.

A word on this clonotype: A much larger clone differs by one base, so this may be a read error. This chain connects TRBV29-1 to TRBJ1-1; no clear D. Between the trimmed V and J ends, which lost 8 bases and 4 bases, there was a span of 8 bases. Germline lookup yields CDR1 SQVTM and CDR2 ANQGSEA. The CDR3 totals 10 residues. The CDR3 DNA reads TGCAGCTCAGTGAGCACTGAAGCTTTCTTT. It encodes CSSVSTEAFF.

There are many counts of this clonotype. The chain combines TRBV3-1 with TRBJ2-5; no clear D. Trimming pared 4 bases from V and 4 bases from J, leaving 13 bases between. Germline CDR1 reads LGHDT; CDR2 reads YNNKEL (reference sequence). The CDR3 contains 14 residues. The CDR3 sequence: CASSPSTRGETQYF. Written as DNA, the CDR3 is TGTGCCAGCAGCCCATCGACCAGAGGAGAGACCCAGTACTTC.

This clonotype was seen more than once but under ten times. This chain connects TRBV20-1 to TRBJ1-5; D perhaps matches TRBD1 (5 bases). Germline V gene data show CDR1 as DFQATT and CDR2 as SNEGSKA (reference sequence). Trimming shortened V by 0 bases and J by 5 bases, and 11 bases separated the two germline ends. The CDR3 sequence is 14 residues long. This CDR3 reads CSARDLWGDQPQHF. The CDR3 DNA is TGCAGTGCTAGAGATCTGTGGGGGGATCAGCCCCAGCATTTT.

This clonotype was counted ten times or more. The J gene is TRBJ2-1, the V gene TRBV9; D not resolved. Germline loops: CDR1 SGDLS, CDR2 YYNGEE. V shed 4 bases and J shed 8 bases, with 10 bases lying between them. This CDR3 comprises 12 residues. The CDR3 DNA reads TGTGCCAGCAGCCGCGAGAGCTATGAGCAGTTCTTC. Protein product: CASSRESYEQFF.

This clonotype was seen repeatedly, ten times or more. The rearrangement joins TRBV7-9 to TRBJ1-4, with unresolved D. Germline V lookup: CDR1 SEHNR, CDR2 FQNEAQ (reference sequence). The length of the CDR3 is 16 residues. The V end was cut by 5 bases, the J end by 0 bases, with 13 bases between. CDR3 in DNA: TGTGCCAGCAGCCCCCATCAGTCGGCAACTAATGAAAAACTGTTTTTT. Amino acids: CASSPHQSATNEKLFF.

This clonotype has a single count. This sequence joins TRBV10-3 and TRBJ2-1, with 7 bases that match TRBD2. The trim removed 5 bases at V and 2 bases at J, leaving 9 bases unmatched. Germline CDR1 ENHRY, CDR2 SYGVKD. The CDR3 runs 16 residues. The CDR3 reads CAISQASSGAYNEQFF. The CDR3 nucleotides are TGTGCCATCAGTCAAGCCTCCAGCGGGGCCTACAATGAGCAGTTCTTC.

The V gene is TRBV2, the J gene TRBJ2-7; 8 bases map to TRBD1. V lost 6 bases, J lost 2 bases, and 9 bases stayed unmatched. The CDR3 has 15 residues. Germline values: CDR1 SNHLY, CDR2 FYNNEI. CDR3 in DNA: TGTGCCAGCAGAGTGGGGACAGGTCTGACCTACGAGCAGTACTTC. Protein sequence: CASRVGTGLTYEQYF.

The rearrangement joins TRBV7-2 to TRBJ2-7; TRBD2 aligns across 7 bases. The CDR3 covers 15 residues. V lost 3 bases to trimming and J lost 0 bases; unmatched junction nucleotides: 5. Germline lookup yields CDR1 SGHTA and CDR2 FQGNSA. The CDR3 spells CASSFSGFLSYEQYF. The CDR3 region has the DNA TGTGCCAGCAGCTTTAGCGGGTTCCTCTCCTACGAGCAGTACTTC.

This clonotype was detected many times. This chain joins TRBV13 and TRBJ2-5; 8 bases are shared with TRBD2. The CDR3 spans 13 residues. Trimming cost V 5 bases and J 2 bases; bases outside gene matches: 1. Looked up from germline, CDR1 is PRHDT and CDR2 is FYEKMQ (reference sequence). Here the CDR3 DNA reads TGTGCCAGCAGCCGGGAGGGTCAAGAGACCCAGTACTTC. It yields the protein CASSREGQETQYF.

For the CDR3, the DNA is TGTGCCAGCAGTGCGACAGGTTTAGCCAAAAACATTCAGTACTTC. Its protein is CASSATGLAKNIQYF. The chain is built from TRBV28 and TRBJ2-4; D is perhaps TRBD1 (6 bases). The CDR3 length is 15 residues. CDR1 and CDR2 from the germline V gene are MDHEN and SYDVKM. V was clipped by 5 bases and J by 0 bases, with 11 bases between them. Based on the CDR3 plus reference TRBV28 and TRBJ2-4, the full variable domain is DVKVTQSSRYLVKRTGEKVFLECVQDMDHENMFWYRQDPGLGLRLIYFSYDVKMKEKGDIPEGYSVSREKKERFSLILESASTNQTSMYLCASSATGLAKNIQYFGAGTRLSVL.

This clonotype has a handful of counts. The J gene is TRBJ2-1, the V gene TRBV5-1; possibly TRBD1 or TRBD2 for D (5 bases each). Germline V gives CDR1 SGHRS, CDR2 YFSETQ. This CDR3 has 14 residues. V was pared by 3 bases and J by 8 bases, with 15 bases between. The CDR3 DNA reads as TGCGCCAGCAGCTCCCGACTCGGGACGGATGAGCAGTTCTTC. Protein product: CASSSRLGTDEQFF.

The genes are TRBV10-3 and TRBJ2-4, with TRBD2 as a possible D gene (5 bases). Trimming removed 0 bases at V and 7 bases at J, with 19 bases between. Germline V gene data show CDR1 as ENHRY and CDR2 as SYGVKD. The CDR3 runs to 17 residues. CDR3 amino acids: CAISESSSGAFRNIQYF. The CDR3 DNA reads TGTGCCATCAGTGAGTCATCGAGCGGCGCTTTTAGGAACATTCAGTACTTC.

The chain carries TRBV7-3 and TRBJ1-1, with TRBD1 identical over 7 bases. The J segment lost 2 bases and the V segment lost 5 bases, leaving 5 bases of the junction unmatched. This CDR3 has 14 amino acids. Germline V CDR1 and CDR2: SGHTA, FQGTGA. The DNA for the CDR3 is TGTGCCAGCAGCCTGGACAGGTTTAACACTGAAGCTTTCTTT. Translating it yields CASSLDRFNTEAFF.

In nucleotides, the CDR3 is TGTGCCAGCAGCTTAGATCGGGGGGCCGGAGATACGCAGTATTTT. Its translation: CASSLDRGAGDTQYF. The rearrangement joins TRBV7-8 to TRBJ2-3; D is perhaps TRBD2 (7 bases). Germline CDR1 reads SGHVS; CDR2 reads FQNEAQ. V lost 1 base and J 5 bases, leaving 13 bases between the germline ends. CDR3 length: 15 amino acids.

The V call is TRBV7-2, the J call TRBJ1-2, with D perhaps matching TRBD1 (5 bases). Germline CDR1 is SGHTA and CDR2 is FQGNSA. The CDR3 is 16 amino acids. Trimming stripped 1 base from V and 5 bases from J, with 17 bases between. The chain's CDR3 is CASSLEPGPSGYGYTF. As DNA, the CDR3 is TGTGCCAGCAGCTTAGAACCGGGGCCTTCGGGGTATGGCTACACCTTC.

The rearrangement uses TRBV5-1 and TRBJ2-5; 12 bases agree with TRBD1. The end of the DNA aligns better with TRBJ2-7, so the J call may be wrong. The CDR3 is 14 residues long. Germline CDR1 reads SGHRS; CDR2 reads YFSETQ. The CDR3 DNA is TGCGCCAGCAGCGTCGGGACAGGGGGCGACGAGCAGTACTTC. Amino acids: CASSVGTGGDEQYF.

With respect to this clonotype: One junction end does not reproduce the germline sequence, and a read error may be involved. The genes are TRBV18 and TRBJ2-5; D is perhaps TRBD1 or TRBD2 (5 bases each). The CDR3 sequence is 17 residues long. CDR1 and CDR2 (germline): KGHSH, LQKENI. This chain's CDR3 is CASSPIQGSGREEAQYF. The CDR3 nucleotides are TGTGCCAGCTCACCAATCCAGGGATCGGGTCGGGAAGAGGCCCAGTACTTC.

The chain couples TRBV5-1 to TRBJ2-5; 11 nucleotides line up with TRBD2. Germline CDR1 reads SGHRS; CDR2 reads YFSETQ. V trimming: 3 bases; J trimming: 4 bases; junction bases outside the gene matches: 5. This CDR3 is 15 amino acids long. The CDR3 coding sequence is TGCGCCAGCAGCTCCCGACTAGCGGGGACAGAGACCCAGTACTTC. Translated, it gives CASSSRLAGTETQYF.